This entry concerns a single TCR beta chain. The CDR3 is 14 amino acids. Germline V gene sequence: CDR1 MDHEN, CDR2 SYDVKM. J lost 7 bases, V lost 7 bases, and 7 bases had no gene match. The authors' processing: The assay estimated nucleated cells by amplifying reference gene primers. Sequenced by immunoSEQ multiplex PCR; TCRdb stores in-frame clones only, minus some. The V and J calls and clone size are taken from that table; D and trimming were inferred from the DNA. The sample includes over 85,000 clones, approximately 86% of them seen just once. The data were taken from a study of blood T cell repertoires in COVID-19. Study-level information: The samples span acute and convalescent COVID-19 from the United States, Italy and Spain.

The chain combines TRBV28 with TRBJ2-1; 10 bases match TRBD2. The TCR sequence derives from a human donor in a cohort sampled during active COVID-19. The sample taken for sequencing was peripheral blood. For the CDR3, the DNA is TGTGCCAGCAACGCAGCGGGGGGGTATAATGAGCAGTTCTTC. The encoded protein is CASNAAGGYNEQFF.